This is a list of T cell receptor beta chains from one sample in a study of cytomegalovirus exposure and HLA in healthy donors. Sequencing used immunoSEQ multiplex PCR; TCRdb keeps in-frame clones, though not all of them. Seen here are about 110,000 clones, over 75% observed once, and the top ten hold around 3.1%. The sample taken for sequencing was PBMCs. The receptors were sampled from a young woman in good health and CMV-seronegative. CDR3s leave out the opening cysteine and the closing phenylalanine or tryptophan. The order of the fields is V gene, CDR3 length, CDR3 protein.

>TRBV9|12
ASSVAEGNSPLH
>TRBV27|12
ASQGPSTGDGYT
>TRBV7-8|15
ASSLWGGWNSGNTIY
>TRBV2|15
ASSLFSGTLKDQPQH
>TRBV7-8|14
ASSSPAGFYQETQY
>TRBV5-1|13
ASSLRQGRDTEAF
>TRBV13|11
ASSPQGPDTQY
>TRBV7-9|12
ASSLGGTGGEAF
>TRBV11-2|12
ASSFGTAGNTIY
>TRBV6-5|10
ASSYSRGGYT
>TRBV18|12
ASSPSLSAEKLF
>TRBV30|12
AWSVGRRGTEAF
>TRBV28|10
ASSLYSLGYT
>TRBV4-2|17
ASSQDFSGLAGAIEEQY
>TRBV27|12
ASSLKQGHQPQH
>TRBV15|10
ATSPPLESYT
>TRBV19|13
ASSIVGRVGLEAF
>TRBV4-1|12
ASSLDRGNTEAF
>TRBV5-6|14
ASSWGLADSQETQY
>TRBV7-9|14
ASSLKSGGEGYGYT
>TRBV16|13
ASSPWLIEGHGYT
>TRBV6-6|11
ANTGGANTEAF
>TRBV27|12
ASSLLGGGNEQF
>TRBV27|11
ASSLGRNTEAF
>TRBV27|14
ASSLTGGADNQPQH
>TRBV9|15
ASSPLSQGELANVLT
>TRBV5-1|13
ASSVQGYENTEAF
>TRBV5-1|13
ASRKAAQGSYEQY
>TRBV27|11
ASSDSPNYGYT
>TRBV7-7|13
ASSPVGGGTDTQY
>TRBV28|6
ASGGSH
>TRBV7-6|11
ASSWAQGSEQF
>TRBV6-1|14
ASSVRQGRSTDTQY
>TRBV4-1|11
ASSQGLSGELF
>TRBV4-1|12
ASSQPTENYGYT
>TRBV2|10
ASSGHSYGYT
>TRBV13|12
ASREPTANTEAF
>TRBV6-1|14
ASSGGGRRLVETQY
>TRBV13|15
ASNPAPTSGPKNIQY
>TRBV2|8
ANRLVCQY
>TRBV28|12
ASSSADRGYGYT
>TRBV7-3|13
ASSSAGTTYNEQF
>TRBV6-1|16
ASSEARGSFMLTYEQY
>TRBV7-8|13
ASSSPGQGSYEQY
>TRBV5-4|16
ASSDPLLGGVGTGELF
>TRBV2|13
ASSVVSTDIGELF
>TRBV15|11
ATSNRAYTEAF
>TRBV9|13
ASSAGGSFNTEAF
>TRBV28|12
ASSLFEENQPQH
>TRBV9|13
ASSTPGQGSGELF
>TRBV6-4|14
ASSASPGQGATEQF
>TRBV7-6|13
ASSSGTGGEDGYT
>TRBV7-9|12
ASHPGTEDYGYT
>TRBV7-9|16
ASSLAMGQGATNEKLF
>TRBV6-5|12
ASSYGGGDYGYT
>TRBV7-3|11
ASSRGGGDGYT
>TRBV30|11
AWSTATNEKLF
>TRBV28|14
ASSFYTGSSSYEQY
>TRBV9|14
ASSPGTGNPKETQY